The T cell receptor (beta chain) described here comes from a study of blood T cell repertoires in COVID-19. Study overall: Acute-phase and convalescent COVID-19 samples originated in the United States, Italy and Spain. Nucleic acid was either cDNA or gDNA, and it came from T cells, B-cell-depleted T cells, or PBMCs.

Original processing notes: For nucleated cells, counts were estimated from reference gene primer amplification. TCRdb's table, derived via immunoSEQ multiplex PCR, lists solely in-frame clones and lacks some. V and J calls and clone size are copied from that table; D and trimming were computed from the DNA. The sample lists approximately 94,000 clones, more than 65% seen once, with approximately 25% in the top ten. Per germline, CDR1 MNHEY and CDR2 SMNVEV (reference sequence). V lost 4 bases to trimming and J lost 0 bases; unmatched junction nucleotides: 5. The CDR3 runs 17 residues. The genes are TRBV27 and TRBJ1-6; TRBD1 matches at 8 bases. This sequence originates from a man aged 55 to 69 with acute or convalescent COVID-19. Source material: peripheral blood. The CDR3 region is CASSSRQGSSYNSPLHF. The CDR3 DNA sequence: TGTGCCAGCAGTTCCAGACAGGGGAGCTCCTATAATTCACCCCTCCACTTT.